This TCR beta chain was captured in a study of neoadjuvant nivolumab and ipilimumab in lung cancer. On the study more broadly: The combination arm added day-1 ipilimumab 1 mg/kg to nivolumab 3 mg/kg on days 1, 15, 29. Points from the study as a whole: Compared with tumor-adjacent uninvolved lung, resected tumors showed greater richness and clonality.

Looked up from germline, CDR1 is SEHNR and CDR2 is FQNEAQ (reference sequence). The V gene end was trimmed by 7 bases and the J gene end by 2 bases; junction bases not matched to a gene: 22. This CDR3 is built from 19 residues. Details on this clone: The antigen is not known.

The method was immunoSEQ multiplex PCR; TCRdb's version includes in-frame clones alone and lacks a portion of them. The profile shows roughly 39,000 clones, roughly 89% of them singletons. Sequencing was performed on peripheral blood, taken before neoadjuvant nivolumab, alone or with ipilimumab. This TCR derives from an adult with non-small cell lung cancer. The chain links TRBV7-9 to TRBJ2-7, with 8 bases fitting TRBD2. CDR3 sequence: CASTILSRLAGRLTYEQYF. In nucleotides, the CDR3 is TGTGCCAGCACCATTCTTAGCCGGTTAGCGGGGCGTCTTACCTACGAGCAGTACTTC.